Described below is a single T cell receptor (beta chain) sequence and its context. Per the original methods: Counts of nucleated cells, estimated from reference gene primer amplification, were obtained. Sequencing used immunoSEQ multiplex PCR; TCRdb keeps in-frame clones, though not all of them. V and J calls and clone size are those listed in that table; D and trimming were worked out from the DNA. The data hold approximately 210,000 clones, with about nine tenths observed a single time. V dropped 0 bases and J dropped 2 bases, with 10 bases sitting between them. Germline CDR1 is MGHRA and CDR2 is YSYEKL. This CDR3 is built from 15 residues. This sample stems from a study of blood T cell repertoires in COVID-19. Study-wide context: The analysed material was cDNA or gDNA that came from T cells, B-cell-depleted T cells, or PBMCs.

The V and J genes are TRBV4-1 and TRBJ1-2, with a possible D match to TRBD1 (6 bases). This sequence originates from a woman in her twenties or thirties who had recovered from COVID-19. Specimen: PBMCs or T cells enriched from blood (not recorded which). CDR3 bases: TGCGCCAGCAGCCAAGATCGGGGGGGCAACTATGGCTACACCTTC. As protein: CASSQDRGGNYGYTF.